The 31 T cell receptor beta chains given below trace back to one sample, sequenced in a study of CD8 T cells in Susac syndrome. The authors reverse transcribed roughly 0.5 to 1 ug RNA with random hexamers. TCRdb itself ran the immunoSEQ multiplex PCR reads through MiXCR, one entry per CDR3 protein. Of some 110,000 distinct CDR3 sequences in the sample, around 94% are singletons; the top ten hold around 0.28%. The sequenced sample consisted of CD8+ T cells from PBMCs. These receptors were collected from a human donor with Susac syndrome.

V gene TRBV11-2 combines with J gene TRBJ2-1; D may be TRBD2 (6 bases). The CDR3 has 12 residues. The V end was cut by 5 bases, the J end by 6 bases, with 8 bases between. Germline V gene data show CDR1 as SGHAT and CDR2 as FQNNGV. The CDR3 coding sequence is TGTGCCAGCAGCGCGGGGAGCAATGAGCAGTTCTTC. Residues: CASSAGSNEQFF.

CDR3 protein: CSVAQGIEAFF. The CDR3 DNA reads as TGCAGCGTCGCACAGGGGATTGAAGCTTTCTTT. The chain joins TRBV29-1 to TRBJ1-1, with 7 bases matching TRBD1. This CDR3 contains 11 residues. Germline assignment: CDR1 SQVTM and CDR2 ANQGSEA. V gave up 6 bases and J gave up 7 bases; unmatched junction bases: 5.

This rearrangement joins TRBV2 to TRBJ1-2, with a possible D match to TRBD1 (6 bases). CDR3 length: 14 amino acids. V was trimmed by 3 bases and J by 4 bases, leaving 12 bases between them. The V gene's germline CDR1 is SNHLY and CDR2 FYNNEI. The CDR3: CASSEGALGYGYTF. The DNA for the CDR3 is TGTGCCAGCAGTGAGGGGGCGCTGGGCTATGGCTACACCTTC. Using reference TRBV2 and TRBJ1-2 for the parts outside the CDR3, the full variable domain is EPEVTQTPSHQVTQMGQEVILRCVPISNHLYFYWYRQILGQKVEFLVSFYNNEISEKSEIFDDQFSVERPDGSNFTLKIRSTKLEDSAMYFCASSEGALGYGYTFGSGTRLTVV.

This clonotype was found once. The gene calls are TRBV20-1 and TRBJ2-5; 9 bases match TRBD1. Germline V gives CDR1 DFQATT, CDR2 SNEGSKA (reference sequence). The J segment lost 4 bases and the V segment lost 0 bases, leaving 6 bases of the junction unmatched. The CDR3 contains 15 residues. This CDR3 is CSARDGTGLGETQYF. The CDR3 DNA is TGCAGTGCTAGAGATGGGACAGGGCTCGGAGAGACCCAGTACTTC.

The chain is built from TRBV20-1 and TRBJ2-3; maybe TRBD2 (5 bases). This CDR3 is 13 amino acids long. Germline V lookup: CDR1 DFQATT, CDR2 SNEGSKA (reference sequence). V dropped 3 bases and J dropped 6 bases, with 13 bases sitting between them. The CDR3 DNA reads TGCAGTGCTAGGACTACGGTCGGGGATACGCAGTATTTT. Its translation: CSARTTVGDTQYF.

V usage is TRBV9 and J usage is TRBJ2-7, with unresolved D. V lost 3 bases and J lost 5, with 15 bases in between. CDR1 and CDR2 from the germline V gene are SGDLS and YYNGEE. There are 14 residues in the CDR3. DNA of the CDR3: TGTGCCAGCAGCGCTGGAGTGGGGTTGGACGAGCAGTACTTC. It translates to CASSAGVGLDEQYF.

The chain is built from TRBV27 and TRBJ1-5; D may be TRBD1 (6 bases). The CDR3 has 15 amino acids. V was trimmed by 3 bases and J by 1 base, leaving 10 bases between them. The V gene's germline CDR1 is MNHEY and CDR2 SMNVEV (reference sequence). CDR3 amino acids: CASSFDRTSNQPQHF. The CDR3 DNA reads TGTGCCAGCAGTTTCGACAGGACCAGCAATCAGCCCCAGCATTTT.

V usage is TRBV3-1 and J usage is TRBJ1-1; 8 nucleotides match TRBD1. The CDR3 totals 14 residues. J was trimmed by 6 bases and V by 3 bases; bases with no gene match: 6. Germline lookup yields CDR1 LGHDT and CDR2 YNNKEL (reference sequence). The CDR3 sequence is CASSQQWTGSEAFF. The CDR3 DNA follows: TGTGCCAGCAGCCAGCAGTGGACAGGGTCTGAAGCTTTCTTT.

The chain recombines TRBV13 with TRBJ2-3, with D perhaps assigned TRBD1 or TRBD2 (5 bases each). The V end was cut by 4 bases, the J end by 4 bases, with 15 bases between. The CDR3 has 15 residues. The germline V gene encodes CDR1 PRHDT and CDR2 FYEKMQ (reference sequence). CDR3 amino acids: CASSYGEQGADTQYF. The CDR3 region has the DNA TGTGCCAGCAGCTACGGGGAGCAGGGAGCAGATACGCAGTATTTT.

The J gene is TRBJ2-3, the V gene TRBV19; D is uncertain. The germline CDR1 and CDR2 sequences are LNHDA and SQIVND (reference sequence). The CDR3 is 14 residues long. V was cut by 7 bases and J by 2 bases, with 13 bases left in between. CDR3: CASTPRGATDTQYF. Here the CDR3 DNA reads TGTGCCAGTACCCCTCGTGGAGCCACAGATACGCAGTATTTT. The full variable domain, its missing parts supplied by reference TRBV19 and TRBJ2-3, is DGGITQSPKYLFRKEGQNVTLSCEQNLNHDAMYWYRQDPGQGLRLIYYSQIVNDFQKGDIAEGYSVSREKKESFPLTVTSAQKNPTAFYLCASTPRGATDTQYFGPGTRLTVL.

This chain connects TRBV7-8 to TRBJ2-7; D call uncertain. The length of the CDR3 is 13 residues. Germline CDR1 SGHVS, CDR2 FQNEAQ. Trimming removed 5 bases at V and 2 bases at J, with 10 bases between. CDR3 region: CASSPNSAYEQYF. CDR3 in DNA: TGTGCCAGCAGCCCCAACTCTGCCTACGAGCAGTACTTC.

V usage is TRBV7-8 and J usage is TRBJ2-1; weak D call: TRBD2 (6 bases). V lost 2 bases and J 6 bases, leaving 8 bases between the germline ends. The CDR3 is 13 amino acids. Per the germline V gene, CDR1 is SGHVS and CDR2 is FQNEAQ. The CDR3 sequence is CASSLSSVNEQFF. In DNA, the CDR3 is TGTGCCAGCAGCTTATCTAGCGTCAATGAGCAGTTCTTC.

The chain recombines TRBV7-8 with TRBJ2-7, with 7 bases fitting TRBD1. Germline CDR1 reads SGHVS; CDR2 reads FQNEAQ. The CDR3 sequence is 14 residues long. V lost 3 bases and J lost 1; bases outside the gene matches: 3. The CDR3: CASSFSRGSYEQYF. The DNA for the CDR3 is TGTGCCAGCAGCTTCTCCAGGGGGTCCTACGAGCAGTACTTC.

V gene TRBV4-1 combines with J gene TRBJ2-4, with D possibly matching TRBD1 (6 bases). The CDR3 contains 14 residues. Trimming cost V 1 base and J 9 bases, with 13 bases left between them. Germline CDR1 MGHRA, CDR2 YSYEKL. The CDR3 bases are TGCGCCAGCAGCCAAGTCCCAGGGGAGATCATTCAGTACTTC. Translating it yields CASSQVPGEIIQYF.

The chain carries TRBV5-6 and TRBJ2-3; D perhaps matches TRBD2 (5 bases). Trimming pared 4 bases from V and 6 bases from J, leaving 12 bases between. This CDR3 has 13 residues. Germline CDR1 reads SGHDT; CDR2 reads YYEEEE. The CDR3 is CASSPEVADTQYF. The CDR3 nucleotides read TGTGCCAGCAGCCCGGAGGTAGCCGATACGCAGTATTTT.

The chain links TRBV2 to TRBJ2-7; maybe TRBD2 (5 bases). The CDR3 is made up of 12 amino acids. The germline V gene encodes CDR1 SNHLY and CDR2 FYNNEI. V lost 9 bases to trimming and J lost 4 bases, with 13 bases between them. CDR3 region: CASLKGSYEQYF. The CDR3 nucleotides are TGTGCCAGTCTTAAAGGGAGTTACGAGCAGTACTTC. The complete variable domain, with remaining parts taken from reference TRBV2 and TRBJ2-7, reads EPEVTQTPSHQVTQMGQEVILRCVPISNHLYFYWYRQILGQKVEFLVSFYNNEISEKSEIFDDQFSVERPDGSNFTLKIRSTKLEDSAMYFCASLKGSYEQYFGPGTRLTVT.

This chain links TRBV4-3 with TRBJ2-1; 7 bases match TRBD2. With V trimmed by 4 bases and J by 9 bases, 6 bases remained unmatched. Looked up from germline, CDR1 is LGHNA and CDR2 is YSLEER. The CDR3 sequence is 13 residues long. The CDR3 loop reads CASSPGGGFEQFF. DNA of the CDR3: TGCGCCAGCAGCCCGGGAGGTGGGTTTGAGCAGTTCTTC.

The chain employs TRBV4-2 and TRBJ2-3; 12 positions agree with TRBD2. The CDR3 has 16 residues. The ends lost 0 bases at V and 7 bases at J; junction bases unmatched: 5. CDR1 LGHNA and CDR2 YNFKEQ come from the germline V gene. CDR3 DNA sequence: TGTGCCAGCAGCCAAGAGGCTAGCGGGGGGGATCATACGCAGTATTTT. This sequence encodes CASSQEASGGDHTQYF.

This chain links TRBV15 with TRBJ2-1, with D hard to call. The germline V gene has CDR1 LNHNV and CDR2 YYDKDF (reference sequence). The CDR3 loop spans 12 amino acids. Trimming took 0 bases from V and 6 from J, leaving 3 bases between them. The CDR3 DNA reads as TGTGCCACCAGCAGAGATCCCAATGAGCAGTTCTTC. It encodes CATSRDPNEQFF.

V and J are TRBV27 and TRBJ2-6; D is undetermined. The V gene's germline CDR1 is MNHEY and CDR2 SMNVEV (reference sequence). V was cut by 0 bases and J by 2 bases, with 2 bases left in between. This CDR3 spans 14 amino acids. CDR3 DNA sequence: TGTGCCAGCAGTTTATCGACTGGGGCCAACGTCCTGACTTTC. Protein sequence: CASSLSTGANVLTF.

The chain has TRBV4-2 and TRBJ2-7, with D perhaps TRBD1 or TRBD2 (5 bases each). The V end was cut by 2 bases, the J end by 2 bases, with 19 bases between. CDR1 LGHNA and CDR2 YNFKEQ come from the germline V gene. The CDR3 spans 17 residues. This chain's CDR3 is CASSQFVGTQATYEQYF. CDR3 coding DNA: TGTGCCAGCAGCCAATTTGTGGGGACCCAAGCCACCTACGAGCAGTACTTC.

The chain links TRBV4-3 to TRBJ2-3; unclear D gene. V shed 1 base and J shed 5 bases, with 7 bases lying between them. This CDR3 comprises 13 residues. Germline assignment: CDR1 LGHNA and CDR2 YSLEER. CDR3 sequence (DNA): TGCGCCAGCAGCCAAGGATCGCTAGATACGCAGTATTTT. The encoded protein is CASSQGSLDTQYF.

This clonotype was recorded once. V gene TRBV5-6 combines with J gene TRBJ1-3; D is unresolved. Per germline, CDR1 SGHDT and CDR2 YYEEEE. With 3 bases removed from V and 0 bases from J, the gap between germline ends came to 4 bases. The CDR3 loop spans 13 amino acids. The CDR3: CASSYPSGNTIYF. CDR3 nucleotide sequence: TGTGCCAGCAGCTATCCCTCTGGAAACACCATATATTTT.

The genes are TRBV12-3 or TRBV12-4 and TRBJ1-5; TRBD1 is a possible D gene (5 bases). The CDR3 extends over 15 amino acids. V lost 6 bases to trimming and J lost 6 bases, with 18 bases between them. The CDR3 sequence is CASSQQENPFQPQHF. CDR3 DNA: TGTGCCAGCAGCCAACAGGAGAATCCATTTCAGCCCCAGCATTTT.

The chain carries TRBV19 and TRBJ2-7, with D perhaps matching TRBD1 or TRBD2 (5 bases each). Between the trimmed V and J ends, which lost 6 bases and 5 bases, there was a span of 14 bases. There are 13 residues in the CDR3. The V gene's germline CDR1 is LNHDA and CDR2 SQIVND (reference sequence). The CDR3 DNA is TGTGCCAGTAGCGCCGGGACGGTCAACGAGCAGTACTTC. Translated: CASSAGTVNEQYF.

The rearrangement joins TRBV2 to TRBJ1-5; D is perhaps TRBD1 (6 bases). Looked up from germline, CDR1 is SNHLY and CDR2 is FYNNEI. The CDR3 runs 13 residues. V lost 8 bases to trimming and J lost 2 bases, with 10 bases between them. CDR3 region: CASEAGGNQPQHF. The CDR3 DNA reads TGTGCCAGCGAGGCAGGGGGCAATCAGCCCCAGCATTTT.

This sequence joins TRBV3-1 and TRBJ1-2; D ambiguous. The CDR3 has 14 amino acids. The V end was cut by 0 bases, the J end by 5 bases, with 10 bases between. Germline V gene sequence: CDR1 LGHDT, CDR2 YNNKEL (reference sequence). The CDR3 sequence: CASSQESAVYGYTF. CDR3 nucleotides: TGTGCCAGCAGCCAAGAGTCAGCAGTTTATGGCTACACCTTC.

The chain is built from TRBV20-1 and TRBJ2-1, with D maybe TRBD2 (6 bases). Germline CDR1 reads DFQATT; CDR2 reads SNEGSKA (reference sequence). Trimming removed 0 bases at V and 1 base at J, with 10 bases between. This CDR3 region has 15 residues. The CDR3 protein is CSARDIAASYNEQFF. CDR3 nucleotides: TGCAGTGCTAGAGACATAGCGGCTTCCTACAATGAGCAGTTCTTC.

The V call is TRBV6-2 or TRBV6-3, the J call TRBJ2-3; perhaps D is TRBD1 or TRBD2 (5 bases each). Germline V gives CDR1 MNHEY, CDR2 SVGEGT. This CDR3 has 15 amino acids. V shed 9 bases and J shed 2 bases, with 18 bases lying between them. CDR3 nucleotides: TGTGCCAGTAAACCGACGGGGCTAGCCACAGATACGCAGTATTTT. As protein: CASKPTGLATDTQYF.

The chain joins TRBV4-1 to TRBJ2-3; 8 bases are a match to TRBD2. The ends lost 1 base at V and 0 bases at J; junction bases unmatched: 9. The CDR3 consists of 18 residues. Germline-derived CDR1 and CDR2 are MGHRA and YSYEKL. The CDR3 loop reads CASSQVVLRGGSTDTQYF. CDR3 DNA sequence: TGCGCCAGCAGCCAAGTCGTGCTACGCGGGGGGAGCACAGATACGCAGTATTTT.

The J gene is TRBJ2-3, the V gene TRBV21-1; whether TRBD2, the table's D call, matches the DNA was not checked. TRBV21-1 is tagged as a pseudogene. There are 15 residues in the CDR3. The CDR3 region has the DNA TGTGCCAGCACCAGCGGGGGGGCCTACACAGATACGCAGTATTTT. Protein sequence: CASTSGGAYTDTQYF.